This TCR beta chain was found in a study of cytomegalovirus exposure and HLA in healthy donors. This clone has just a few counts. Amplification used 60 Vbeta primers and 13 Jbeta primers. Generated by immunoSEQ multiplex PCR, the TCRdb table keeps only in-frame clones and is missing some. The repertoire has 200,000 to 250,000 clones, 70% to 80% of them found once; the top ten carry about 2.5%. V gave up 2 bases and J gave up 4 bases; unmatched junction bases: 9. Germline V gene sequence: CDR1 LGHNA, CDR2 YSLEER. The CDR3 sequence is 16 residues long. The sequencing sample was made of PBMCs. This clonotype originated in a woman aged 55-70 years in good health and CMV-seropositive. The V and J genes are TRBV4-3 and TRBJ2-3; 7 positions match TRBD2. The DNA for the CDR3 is TGCGCCAGCAGCCAAATCTTAGAGGGAGGGGCAGATACGCAGTATTTT. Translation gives CASSQILEGGADTQYF.